Given below is one T cell receptor (beta chain) in context. Antigen unknown. The data were obtained in a study of T cell repertoires in cytomegalovirus infection. The wider study: CMV infection and matching HLA type were both indicated by public TCR beta signatures.

TCRdb re-derived calls from the reads in MiXCR, one entry per CDR3 protein. The data show tens of thousands of distinct CDR3 sequences, with 20% to 25% seen just once and under 20% held by the top ten. Germline V CDR1 and CDR2: SQVTM, ANQGSEA. The CDR3 has 15 amino acids. With V trimmed by 4 bases and J by 3 bases, 9 bases remained unmatched. General study results and limits: Dominant in the ex vivo response were TCR beta clonotypes restricted by HLA-C and specific for CMV. Carriers of CMV plus the relevant HLA were identified by cumulative public TCR beta family frequency.

The V gene is TRBV29-1, the J gene TRBJ2-7, with 10 bases lining up with TRBD1. The clonotype comes from a human donor in good health (CMV status not recorded). Some clones in this sample may be carry-over from other donors' samples. Sequencing was done on a sample of PBMCs, sequenced either directly or after in vitro stimulation (not recorded which). CDR3 sequence reads: CSVGGRTGGSYEQYF. CDR3 DNA: TGCAGCGTTGGCGGGAGGACAGGGGGAAGCTACGAGCAGTACTTC.